These 28 T cell receptor beta chains were all obtained from the same sample, sequenced in a study of CD4 and CD8 cells across lung adenocarcinoma regions. TCRdb independently ran MiXCR on the PCR reads; one entry per CDR3 protein. The sample holds 20,000 to 25,000 distinct CDR3 sequences, roughly half seen once. The sequencing sample was made of CD8+ T cells from the center of a lung tumor. The receptors originated from a female donor with lung adenocarcinoma. The CD4 and CD8 labels of this study may be unreliable.

The genes are TRBV27 and TRBJ2-3; tentative D call: TRBD2 (5 bases). V was cut by 8 bases and J by 7 bases, with 22 bases left in between. The CDR3 length is 15 residues. CDR1 and CDR2 from the germline V gene are MNHEY and SMNVEV (reference sequence). CDR3 sequence: CASVPGSRAENTQYF. CDR3 DNA: TGTGCCAGCGTTCCGGGGAGCAGAGCTGAAAATACGCAGTATTTT.

This chain joins TRBV10-1 and TRBJ2-3, with 7 bases fitting TRBD2. The DNA end favors TRBJ2-7, so the J call may be wrong. From germline, CDR1 is WNHNN and CDR2 SYGVQD (reference sequence). CDR3 length: 14 residues. The chain's CDR3 is CASSGERDSDMQYF. CDR3 sequence (DNA): TGCGCCAGCAGTGGAGAGCGGGACTCAGACATGCAGTACTTC.

The J gene is TRBJ1-4, the V gene TRBV7-2; no firm D call. V gave up 3 bases and J gave up 0 bases, with 5 bases separating them. The CDR3 contains 14 residues. Germline loops: CDR1 SGHTA, CDR2 FQGNSA. CDR3 sequence (DNA): TGTGCCAGCAGCTTCACGGCAACTAATGAAAAACTGTTTTTT. Protein sequence: CASSFTATNEKLFF.

V is TRBV4-2 and J is TRBJ2-1; D gene unclear. The CDR3 has 12 residues. Germline-derived CDR1 and CDR2 are LGHNA and YNFKEQ. Trimming shortened V by 1 base and J by 8 bases, and 6 bases separated the two germline ends. The CDR3 is CASSQAFYEQFF. For the CDR3, the DNA is TGTGCCAGCAGCCAAGCTTTCTATGAGCAGTTCTTC.

About this clonotype itself: Relative to the germline gene, one junction end is altered; a read error may explain this. The gene calls are TRBV7-7 and TRBJ2-4, with D perhaps TRBD2 (5 bases). The germline gives CDR1 SSHAT, CDR2 FNYEAQ (reference sequence). The CDR3 covers 14 residues. The DNA for the CDR3 is TGCGGCGTCACGGGGTCGAGTGCCAAAAACACTCAGTACTTT. Translated, it gives CGVTGSSAKNTQYF.

V usage is TRBV9 and J usage is TRBJ2-4; TRBD1 aligns across 8 bases. Germline V gene sequence: CDR1 SGDLS, CDR2 YYNGEE. The length of the CDR3 is 16 residues. V lost 2 bases, J lost 13 bases, and 17 bases stayed unmatched. For the CDR3, the DNA is TGTGCCAGCAGCGTCGATGTACAGGGGGTTACAGATACGCAGTACTTC. Its protein product is CASSVDVQGVTDTQYF.

This clonotype was detected ten times or more. The chain recombines TRBV6-4 with TRBJ2-1; 9 positions agree with TRBD2. The junction had 5 bases not matched to a gene; V was cut back by 6 bases and J by 2 bases. The germline V gene encodes CDR1 MRHNA and CDR2 SNTAGT. The CDR3 consists of 15 residues. The DNA of the CDR3 is TGTGCCAGCAGAACCATAGCGGGAGCCTACAATGAGCAGTTCTTC. This gives the protein CASRTIAGAYNEQFF.

The sample holds a few counts of this clonotype. The V and J genes are TRBV10-2 and TRBJ1-5; D possibly corresponds to TRBD1 (6 bases). The CDR3 runs to 14 residues. Germline values: CDR1 WSHSY, CDR2 SAAADI. V was cut by 10 bases and J by 3 bases, with 16 bases left in between. CDR3 bases: TGCGCCACCAGATCGACAGGCGCCAATCAGCCCCAGCATTTT. Amino acids: CATRSTGANQPQHF.

The V call is TRBV6-1, the J call TRBJ1-2, with TRBD1 matching over 12 bases. The V segment lost 8 bases and the J segment 8 bases; nucleotides outside the gene matches: 6. Germline assignment: CDR1 MNHNS and CDR2 SASEGT. CDR3 length: 13 amino acids. The CDR3 sequence: CASWGQGASGYTF. In DNA, the CDR3 is TGTGCCAGCTGGGGACAGGGGGCGTCAGGCTACACCTTC.

This clonotype is medium-sized within its sample. The DNA of the CDR3 is TGTGCCAGCAGTTTCGGACAGACGAACACTGAAGCTTTCTTT. Translating it yields CASSFGQTNTEAFF. This rearrangement joins TRBV6-5 to TRBJ1-1; D possibly corresponds to TRBD1 (6 bases). The CDR3 extends over 14 amino acids. V lost 4 bases to trimming and J lost 1 base, with 10 bases between them. CDR1 is MNHEY, CDR2 SVGAGI, per germline.

The chain joins TRBV23-1 to TRBJ2-1, with D possibly being TRBD1 or TRBD2 (6 bases each). The tail of the sequence fits TRBJ2-5 better, so the J call may be wrong. TRBV23-1 belongs to the ORF category, with a function that is uncertain. There are 18 residues in the CDR3. In nucleotides, the CDR3 is TGCGCCAGCAGTCAATTTGACTTGGACCCCAGGGGAGGAGAGACCCAGTACTTC. Its translation is CASSQFDLDPRGGETQYF.

The chain uses TRBV12-3 or TRBV12-4 and TRBJ1-2; D is undetermined. With 3 bases removed from V and 4 bases from J, the gap between germline ends came to 9 bases. The CDR3 runs 13 residues. The CDR3 is CASSFAGVYGYTF. As DNA, the CDR3 is TGTGCCAGCAGTTTCGCCGGGGTCTATGGCTACACCTTC.

This clonotype came up a few times. J is TRBJ2-1 and V is TRBV27, with TRBD2 matching 9 bases. Germline assignment: CDR1 MNHEY and CDR2 SMNVEV (reference sequence). The trim removed 2 bases at V and 7 bases at J, leaving 6 bases unmatched. CDR3 length equals 15 residues. CDR3 sequence reads: CASSLPAGGLNEQFF. The CDR3 DNA follows: TGTGCCAGCAGTTTACCAGCGGGAGGTCTTAATGAGCAGTTCTTC.

By share, this clonotype counts as medium-sized. CDR3 sequence reads: CAISEGRERVNEQFF. The DNA of the CDR3 is TGTGCCATCAGTGAGGGGCGGGAGAGGGTCAATGAGCAGTTCTTC. The chain combines TRBV10-3 with TRBJ2-1, with 7 bases matching TRBD2. Germline CDR1 ENHRY, CDR2 SYGVKD. CDR3 length equals 15 residues. With 2 bases clipped from V and 6 bases from J, the junction kept 7 bases outside the gene matches.

This rearrangement joins TRBV25-1 to TRBJ1-1; D gene unclear. Germline CDR1 MGHDK, CDR2 SYGVNS. V was clipped by 2 bases and J by 7 bases, with 17 bases between them. There are 15 residues in the CDR3. This CDR3 is CASSENPDLGFEAFF. In DNA, the CDR3 is TGTGCCAGCAGTGAAAACCCCGACCTAGGCTTTGAAGCTTTCTTT. The variable domain in full, completed from reference TRBV25-1 and TRBJ1-1, reads EADIYQTPRYLVIGTGKKITLECSQTMGHDKMYWYQQDPGMELHLIHYSYGVNSTEKGDLSSESTVSRIRTEHFPLTLESARPSHTSQYLCASSENPDLGFEAFFGQGTRLTVV.

V and J are TRBV4-1 and TRBJ2-2; 7 positions agree with TRBD1. CDR3 length equals 18 residues. V lost 2 bases, J lost 4 bases, and 13 bases stayed unmatched. The germline V gene has CDR1 MGHRA and CDR2 YSYEKL. CDR3 nucleotides: TGCGCCAGCAGCCAACCGCTTATCCAGACAGGGATCACCGGGGAGCTGTTTTTT. Translating it yields CASSQPLIQTGITGELFF.

V usage is TRBV6-1 and J usage is TRBJ2-5; D perhaps matches TRBD1 (5 bases). The assigned J gene may be wrong: the sequence end matches TRBJ2-7 better. The germline CDR1 and CDR2 sequences are MNHNS and SASEGT. The CDR3 runs 14 residues. CDR3 sequence: CASRSRGQPYEQYF. The CDR3 DNA is TGTGCCAGCAGATCAAGGGGTCAGCCCTACGAGCAGTACTTC.

This clonotype was recorded at least ten times. V is TRBV7-6 and J is TRBJ2-3; no reliable D call. Per the germline V gene, CDR1 is SGHVS and CDR2 is FNYEAQ. The length of the CDR3 is 13 residues. V was pared by 5 bases and J by 6 bases, with 12 bases between. CDR3 bases: TGTGCCAGCAGCCCGTTCCAGCTGGATACGCAGTATTTT. Its protein is CASSPFQLDTQYF.

As to this clonotype: One end of the junction fails to match germline, which may point to a read error. The chain links TRBV27 to TRBJ2-4, with a weak D call TRBD2 (7 bases). Germline CDR1 and CDR2: MNHEY and SMNVEV (reference sequence). The CDR3 extends over 15 amino acids. The CDR3 nucleotides are TGTGGCAGCGCCGGGGGGCTGAGAGCCAAAAACATTCAGTACTTC. Protein sequence: CGSAGGLRAKNIQYF.

The genes are TRBV14 and TRBJ2-3; D gene ambiguous. The CDR3 loop spans 13 amino acids. The V gene lost 8 bases and the J gene lost 2 bases, with 11 bases spanning the gap. Germline CDR1 and CDR2: SGHDN and FVKESK. CDR3 nucleotides: TGTGCCAGCCACCCTGTGACCACAGATACGCAGTATTTT. Protein sequence: CASHPVTTDTQYF.

The rearrangement joins TRBV11-1 to TRBJ2-2, with D perhaps matching TRBD2 (5 bases). Germline V gives CDR1 SGHAT, CDR2 FQDESV (reference sequence). The CDR3 spans 15 residues. Trimming took 5 bases from V and 4 from J, leaving 14 bases between them. CDR3 residues: CASSIRTAGTGELFF. The CDR3 coding sequence is TGTGCCAGCAGCATCCGGACCGCGGGCACCGGGGAGCTGTTTTTT. The complete variable domain, with remaining parts taken from reference TRBV11-1 and TRBJ2-2, reads EAEVAQSPRYKITEKSQAVAFWCDPISGHATLYWYRQILGQGPELLVQFQDESVVDDSQLPKDRFSAERLKGVDSTLKIQPAELGDSAMYLCASSIRTAGTGELFFGEGSRLTVL.

This clonotype showed up just a few times. The chain recombines TRBV4-2 with TRBJ2-7, with D possibly matching TRBD2 (5 bases). CDR1 LGHNA and CDR2 YNFKEQ come from the germline V gene. V gave up 0 bases and J gave up 3 bases, with 9 bases separating them. There are 14 residues in the CDR3. The chain's CDR3 is CASSQDSGIYEQYF. Here the CDR3 DNA reads TGTGCCAGCAGCCAAGATTCGGGGATCTACGAGCAGTACTTC.

This clonotype qualifies as medium-sized. The CDR3: CASITRGGGTEAFF. CDR3 sequence (DNA): TGTGCCAGCATCACAAGGGGAGGGGGCACTGAAGCTTTCTTT. This chain connects TRBV6-1 to TRBJ1-1, with TRBD1 as a possible D gene (6 bases). CDR3 length: 14 residues. V lost 7 bases and J lost 4, with 16 bases in between. Germline CDR1 is MNHNS and CDR2 is SASEGT.

This clonotype was recorded at least ten times. The V call is TRBV4-1, the J call TRBJ2-5; tentatively, D is TRBD1 (5 bases). Germline V CDR1 and CDR2: MGHRA, YSYEKL. The CDR3 sequence is 17 residues long. V was pared by 8 bases and J by 7 bases, with 29 bases between. CDR3 loop: CASVQTYPTGRNRTQYF. In DNA form, the CDR3 reads TGCGCCAGCGTCCAAACATATCCCACAGGACGAAATAGGACCCAGTACTTC.

The rearrangement joins TRBV30 to TRBJ2-2; 9 bases line up with TRBD2. J gave up 2 bases and V 8 bases, and 3 bases lay outside the gene matches. Germline lookup yields CDR1 GTSNPN and CDR2 SVGIG (reference sequence). The CDR3 totals 13 residues. CDR3 sequence reads: CARGRDNTGELFF. The DNA of the CDR3 is TGTGCCCGCGGGAGGGATAACACCGGGGAGCTGTTTTTT.

This clonotype was detected a few times. V usage is TRBV10-2 and J usage is TRBJ2-1, with a tentative D call TRBD1 (5 bases). The J call is doubtful: the DNA matches TRBJ2-5 better. CDR3 size: 17 residues. CDR1 WSHSY and CDR2 SAAADI come from the germline V gene. CDR3: CASSELGAGSFQETQYF. The CDR3 nucleotides read TGCGCCAGCAGTGAGCTAGGGGCAGGGTCGTTCCAAGAGACCCAGTACTTC.

This chain joins TRBV7-2 and TRBJ2-3; 8 nucleotides align to TRBD2. CDR1 is SGHTA and CDR2 is FQGNSA in the germline V gene. This CDR3 region has 15 residues. With 4 bases clipped from V and 1 base from J, the junction kept 4 bases outside the gene matches. The CDR3 sequence: CASSSWTSRTDTQYF. CDR3 DNA sequence: TGTGCCAGCAGCTCTTGGACTAGCCGCACAGATACGCAGTATTTT.

The chain links TRBV3-1 to TRBJ2-1; D not resolved. V was clipped by 0 bases and J by 0 bases, with 9 bases between them. Germline loops: CDR1 LGHDT, CDR2 YNNKEL (reference sequence). This CDR3 contains 16 residues. This CDR3 is CASSQDRTYSYNEQFF. In nucleotides, the CDR3 is TGTGCCAGCAGCCAAGATCGAACTTACTCCTACAATGAGCAGTTCTTC.